A single sample is the source of the 32 T cell receptor beta chains below, sequenced in a study of tumor-infiltrating lymphocytes in glioblastoma multiforme. TCR beta libraries were built from RNA through three nested multiplex PCR rounds using modified ARM-PCR. MiXCR, applied by TCRdb to the multiplex PCR reads, yields one record per CDR3 protein. The profile shows 20,000 or so distinct CDR3 sequences, roughly 64% of them singletons. Sequenced sample: peripheral blood. Receptors originate from a male donor with glioblastoma.

This clonotype was picked up many times. V and J are TRBV5-1 and TRBJ1-4; 9 bases map to TRBD1. Germline V gives CDR1 SGHRS, CDR2 YFSETQ. V lost 7 bases and J lost 8; bases outside the gene matches: 9. This CDR3 is 14 amino acids long. The CDR3 is CASAGGTGKEKLFF. The CDR3 region has the DNA TGCGCCAGCGCCGGTGGGACAGGGAAAGAAAAACTGTTTTTT.

The chain joins TRBV11-2 to TRBJ2-7; 7 bases align to TRBD1. Per the germline V gene, CDR1 is SGHAT and CDR2 is FQNNGV. With V trimmed by 2 bases and J by 6 bases, 7 bases remained unmatched. This CDR3 has 14 amino acids. CDR3 sequence: CASSLRQGQCEQYF. DNA of the CDR3: TGTGCCAGCAGCTTACGACAGGGTCAGTGCGAGCAGTACTTC.

The V gene is TRBV6-1, the J gene TRBJ2-3; D is unclear. Between the trimmed V and J ends, which lost 4 bases and 5 bases, there was a span of 13 bases. There are 14 residues in the CDR3. Per the germline V gene, CDR1 is MNHNS and CDR2 is SASEGT. The CDR3 DNA reads TGTGCCAGCAGTGGTACGACGGAGATAGATACGCAGTATTTT. Its translation: CASSGTTEIDTQYF.

A word on this clonotype: A read error may produce the germline difference seen at one junction end. The chain is built from TRBV11-3 and TRBJ2-7; no definite D call. The CDR3 contains 14 residues. CDR1 and CDR2 (germline): SGHNT, YENEEA. For the CDR3, the DNA is TGTGCCAGCAGCTTAGATCCAGTCTCCTACGAGCAGTGCTTC. Translating it yields CASSLDPVSYEQCF.

By share of the sample, this clonotype is large. The gene calls are TRBV11-2 and TRBJ2-1; D remains ambiguous. The V end lost 7 bases, the J end lost 4 bases, and 11 bases lay between the germline ends. The CDR3 loop spans 13 amino acids. Germline V CDR1 and CDR2: SGHAT, FQNNGV. Here the CDR3 reads CASNSARYNEQFF. The CDR3 DNA reads as TGTGCCAGCAACTCTGCGAGGTACAATGAGCAGTTCTTC.

The V and J genes are TRBV20-1 and TRBJ2-5; 10 nucleotides agree with TRBD2. This CDR3 spans 14 amino acids. Germline V gene data show CDR1 as DFQATT and CDR2 as SNEGSKA (reference sequence). J was trimmed by 11 bases and V by 8 bases; bases with no gene match: 17. The CDR3 region has the DNA TGCAGTACTATGTTTAGCGGGAGGCGCGATGAGCAGTACTTC. Protein: CSTMFSGRRDEQYF.

CDR3 bases: TGCAGCGTTGAAGGCAGCTATGGCTACACCTTC. It translates to CSVEGSYGYTF. This chain connects TRBV29-1 to TRBJ1-2; D is unresolved. CDR1 and CDR2 (germline): SQVTM, ANQGSEA. The V end was cut by 1 base, the J end by 4 bases, with 4 bases between. This CDR3 has 11 amino acids.

The rearrangement uses TRBV20-1 and TRBJ2-1, with 11 bases that match TRBD2. This CDR3 contains 16 residues. Looked up from germline, CDR1 is DFQATT and CDR2 is SNEGSKA (reference sequence). Unmatched junction bases numbered 11, after V lost 5 bases and J lost 5 bases. In nucleotides, the CDR3 is TGCAGTGCTTGGGCCCCACTAGCGGGAGTGGACAATGAGCAGTTCTTC. This encodes CSAWAPLAGVDNEQFF.

This clonotype was detected a few times. V and J are TRBV29-1 and TRBJ2-7; a weak D match, TRBD1 (5 bases). This CDR3 comprises 16 residues. V lost 7 bases and J 0 bases, leaving 22 bases between the germline ends. Germline CDR1 SQVTM, CDR2 ANQGSEA. Here the CDR3 DNA reads TGCAGCGCTGGAGACAGCGCAAAGAGAGGCTCCTACGAGCAGTACTTC. It codes for CSAGDSAKRGSYEQYF.

This clonotype was observed at least ten times. The J gene is TRBJ2-3, the V gene TRBV29-1; a possible D gene is TRBD2 (6 bases). Germline assignment: CDR1 SQVTM and CDR2 ANQGSEA. The CDR3 consists of 12 residues. V was cut by 2 bases and J by 4 bases, with 7 bases left in between. DNA for the CDR3: TGCAGCGTTGAATCGGGGGCAGATACGCAGTATTTT. Amino acid sequence: CSVESGADTQYF.

V gene TRBV6-5 combines with J gene TRBJ2-7; D is uncertain. The germline V gene has CDR1 MNHEY and CDR2 SVGAGI. The CDR3 has 14 amino acids. Trimming shortened V by 2 bases and J by 2 bases, and 10 bases separated the two germline ends. DNA of the CDR3: TGTGCCAGCAGTTACGATTCCCTAGCCTACGAGCAGTACTTC. Translation gives CASSYDSLAYEQYF.

The V call is TRBV12-5, the J call TRBJ2-2, with a tentative D call TRBD1 (6 bases). The V and J ends lost 2 bases and 6 bases respectively, with 19 bases between them. CDR3 length equals 17 residues. CDR1 LGHNT and CDR2 FRNRAP come from the germline V gene. The CDR3: CASGLRLAGTWAGELFF. The DNA for the CDR3 is TGTGCTAGTGGTTTGCGGCTAGCCGGGACATGGGCCGGGGAGCTGTTTTTT.

This rearrangement joins TRBV7-8 to TRBJ2-5, with TRBD1 as a possible D gene (6 bases). Germline V CDR1 and CDR2: SGHVS, FQNEAQ. The CDR3 contains 13 residues. The CDR3 here is CAEQDSLKETQYF. The CDR3 DNA is TGTGCGGAGCAGGACAGCCTAAAAGAGACCCAGTACTTC.

This clonotype was counted a single time. With a much larger clone just one base away, this may be a read error. The CDR3 ends on some other residue instead of the conserved phenylalanine or tryptophan, so this is likely a read error. This chain uses TRBV7-8 with TRBJ1-4; D might be TRBD1 (5 bases). The CDR3 loop spans 14 amino acids. V was trimmed by 1 base and J by 10 bases, leaving 13 bases between them. The germline CDR1 and CDR2 sequences are SGHVS and FQNEAQ. Here the CDR3 DNA reads TGTGCCAGCAGCTTAGTACTTGGGGCGGGAAAACTGTTTCTT. It specifies CASSLVLGAGKLFL.

This clonotype came up once. This chain links TRBV11-2 with TRBJ2-1; D is possibly TRBD2 (6 bases). The germline V and J ends were trimmed by 7 bases and 5 bases, with 24 bases remaining between them. Germline V CDR1 and CDR2: SGHAT, FQNNGV. The CDR3 has 17 residues. This CDR3 is CASIPRSRGGMNNEQFF. The CDR3 DNA is TGTGCCAGCATCCCACGGAGCCGGGGAGGAATGAACAATGAGCAGTTCTTC.

In regard to this clonotype: A read error is possible here, since a much larger clone lies one base away. The V and J genes are TRBV30 and TRBJ1-1; D ambiguous. Germline values: CDR1 GTSNPN, CDR2 SVGIG (reference sequence). The CDR3 runs to 13 residues. CDR3 bases: TGTGCCTGGGGTGTATTCCAGCAGGCTGAAGCTTTCTTT. Its translation: CAWGVFQQAEAFF.

This clonotype was picked up many times. CDR3 nucleotides: TGCAGCGTTCACGCGATTACTGGTAATGAGCAGTTCTTC. Translating gives CSVHAITGNEQFF. The chain employs TRBV29-1 and TRBJ2-1; no clear D gene. CDR3 size: 13 residues. Germline values: CDR1 SQVTM, CDR2 ANQGSEA. The V and J ends lost 5 bases and 7 bases respectively, with 15 bases between them.

This clonotype was detected once. A read error may explain this, as a much larger clone is one base away. The chain combines TRBV29-1 with TRBJ1-3; D might be TRBD1 (6 bases). CDR1 and CDR2 (germline): SQVTM, ANQGSEA. This CDR3 spans 13 amino acids. The CDR3 sequence: CTVQGFAGNTIYF. In nucleotides, the CDR3 is TGCACCGTACAGGGATTTGCAGGAAACACCATATATTTT.

To note about this clonotype: One end of the junction fails to match germline, which may point to a read error. The rearrangement joins TRBV10-3 to TRBJ2-1; TRBD2 might be the D (6 bases). Looked up from germline, CDR1 is ENHRY and CDR2 is SYGVKD. The CDR3 loop spans 18 amino acids. The CDR3 loop reads CAISESMLGRLIFNEQLF. CDR3 nucleotides: TGTGCCATCAGTGAGTCGATGTTAGGGAGGCTGATCTTCAATGAGCAGCTCTTC.

In its sample, this clonotype is large. This chain links TRBV11-2 with TRBJ2-1, with a possible D match to TRBD1 (5 bases). In germline, CDR1 is SGHAT, CDR2 FQNNGV. The V end lost 2 bases, the J end lost 8 bases, and 10 bases lay between the germline ends. The CDR3 contains 13 residues. In DNA, the CDR3 is TGTGCCAGCAGCTTAAGCAGGGTCTATGAGCAGTTCTTC. Protein: CASSLSRVYEQFF.

V and J are TRBV6-5 and TRBJ2-1; D remains ambiguous. Germline V gene lookup returns CDR1 MNHEY and CDR2 SVGAGI. The CDR3 has 13 amino acids. Trimming pared 7 bases from V and 4 bases from J, leaving 11 bases between. In nucleotides, the CDR3 is TGTGCCAGCAAAAGAGACGGGTACAATGAGCAGTTCTTC. Its translation is CASKRDGYNEQFF.

About this clonotype itself: A read error may account for a junction end that differs from germline. The chain joins TRBV5-4 to TRBJ2-7, with TRBD2 matching 11 bases. There are 15 residues in the CDR3. The germline gives CDR1 SGHNT, CDR2 YYREEE (reference sequence). Here the CDR3 reads CASRLGGTSGNEQYF. CDR3 coding DNA: TGTGCCAGCAGATTGGGCGGGACTAGCGGAAACGAGCAGTACTTC.

This clonotype is categorized as medium-sized. The V gene is TRBV29-1, the J gene TRBJ2-7; D might be TRBD2 (5 bases). The V end was cut by 0 bases, the J end by 3 bases, with 6 bases between. The CDR3 is made up of 12 amino acids. The V gene's germline CDR1 is SQVTM and CDR2 ANQGSEA. In DNA, the CDR3 is TGCAGCGTTGAAGAGACTATCTACGAGCAGTACTTC. It is translated as CSVEETIYEQYF.

This rearrangement joins TRBV12-3 or TRBV12-4 to TRBJ2-7; D tentatively reads TRBD1 or TRBD2 (5 bases each). V was pared by 6 bases and J by 2 bases, with 14 bases between. CDR3 length: 14 residues. The CDR3, as DNA: TGTGCCAGCAGCGTGGCAGGGAGAACCTACGAGCAGTACTTC. It codes for CASSVAGRTYEQYF.

This clonotype was observed a few times. J is TRBJ1-2 and V is TRBV7-9; 9 nucleotides match TRBD1. The CDR3 loop spans 18 amino acids. The junction had 20 bases not matched to a gene; V was cut back by 4 bases and J by 8 bases. CDR1 is SEHNR, CDR2 FQNEAQ, per germline (reference sequence). CDR3 region: CASSSNNRGRGSSGGYTF. CDR3 bases: TGTGCCAGCAGCTCGAACAACAGGGGGCGCGGGTCCTCAGGAGGCTACACCTTC.

V and J are TRBV11-2 and TRBJ2-7; 8 positions agree with TRBD2. CDR3 size: 15 residues. V lost 5 bases and J lost 4; bases outside the gene matches: 10. The V gene's germline CDR1 is SGHAT and CDR2 FQNNGV. For the CDR3, the DNA is TGTGCCAGCAGCACGGGACTAGTGATTATGTACGAGCAGTACTTC. Amino acids: CASSTGLVIMYEQYF.

The chain couples TRBV24-1 to TRBJ2-5; D is undetermined. Between the trimmed V and J ends, which lost 6 bases and 4 bases, there was a span of 17 bases. There are 15 residues in the CDR3. Germline CDR1 and CDR2: KGHDR and SFDVKD. The CDR3 DNA follows: TGTGCCACCAGTCTATTTAATAGTGGGATAGAGACCCAGTACTTC. Protein: CATSLFNSGIETQYF.

This clonotype was seen just once. One base away lies a much larger clone, so this may be a sequencing read error. This rearrangement joins TRBV5-1 to TRBJ2-7, with TRBD1 matching over 8 bases. The germline CDR1 and CDR2 sequences are SGHRS and YFSETQ. With 0 bases clipped from V and 3 bases from J, the junction kept 5 bases outside the gene matches. The CDR3 covers 15 residues. For the CDR3, the DNA is TGCGCCAGCAGCTTGGCCTTGGGACAGGACTACGAGCAGTACTTC. Its protein product is CASSLALGQDYEQYF.

Comment on this clonotype: At one end the junction does not follow the germline gene, possibly because of a read error. The gene calls are TRBV29-1 and TRBJ2-3; D tentatively reads TRBD1 or TRBD2 (5 bases each). Per the germline V gene, CDR1 is SQVTM and CDR2 is ANQGSEA. The CDR3 totals 13 residues. CDR3 coding DNA: TGCAGTGCTAGAGGGCAGGGCGTAGATGCGCAGTATTTT. It is translated as CSARGQGVDAQYF.

This clonotype came up many times. The chain couples TRBV28 to TRBJ2-7, with D unclear. The CDR3 runs to 11 residues. The germline V gene has CDR1 MDHEN and CDR2 SYDVKM. Trimming stripped 5 bases from V and 7 bases from J, with 9 bases between. CDR3 bases: TGTGCCAGCAGTCGCCTGGGGGAGCAGTACTTC. Its protein product is CASSRLGEQYF.

V usage is TRBV11-3 and J usage is TRBJ2-3; 8 bases line up with TRBD1. The J segment lost 6 bases and the V segment lost 6 bases, leaving 8 bases of the junction unmatched. Germline CDR1 reads SGHNT; CDR2 reads YENEEA. This CDR3 spans 14 amino acids. CDR3 loop: CASSFGQGLDTQYF. For the CDR3, the DNA is TGTGCCAGCAGTTTCGGACAGGGTTTGGATACGCAGTATTTT. Filled out from reference TRBV11-3 and TRBJ2-3, the complete variable domain reads EAGVVQSPRYKIIEKKQPVAFWCNPISGHNTLYWYLQNLGQGPELLIRYENEEAVDDSQLPKDRFSAERLKGVDSTLKIQPAELGDSAVYLCASSFGQGLDTQYFGPGTRLTVL.

Comments on this clonotype: Germline and junction disagree at one end, which may indicate a read error. The genes are TRBV6-2 or TRBV6-3 and TRBJ2-3, with no clear D. Germline-derived CDR1 and CDR2 are MNHEY and SVGEGT. The CDR3 has 15 amino acids. The CDR3 bases are TGTGCCAGCAGTTACTCAAGCCTCCCCACAGATACGAAGTATTTT. This sequence encodes CASSYSSLPTDTKYF.